This TCR beta chain was identified in a study of blood T cell repertoires in COVID-19. Turning to the study itself: In each case, the material was cDNA or gDNA derived from T cells, B-cell-depleted T cells, or PBMCs.

The recovered donors of Cohort 3 showed two negative PCRs, clearance, or symptom resolution. Data came from immunoSEQ multiplex PCR; TCRdb stores just in-frame clones and leaves some out. The sample has 310,000 or so clones, 87% seen once. Details on this clone: The sample carries other DNA sequences with the same CDR3.

Sequenced material: PBMCs or T cells enriched from blood (not recorded which). This TCR derives from a young woman who had recovered from COVID-19.

The DNA of the CDR3 is TGTGCCAGCAGCTTCGGGTTGAACACCGGGGAGCTGTTTTTT. Translating it yields CASSFGLNTGELFF. This chain connects TRBV5-6 to TRBJ2-2; D is ambiguous. CDR3 length: 14 amino acids. Germline CDR1 SGHDT, CDR2 YYEEEE. V lost 2 bases, J lost 1 base, and 6 bases lay in between.